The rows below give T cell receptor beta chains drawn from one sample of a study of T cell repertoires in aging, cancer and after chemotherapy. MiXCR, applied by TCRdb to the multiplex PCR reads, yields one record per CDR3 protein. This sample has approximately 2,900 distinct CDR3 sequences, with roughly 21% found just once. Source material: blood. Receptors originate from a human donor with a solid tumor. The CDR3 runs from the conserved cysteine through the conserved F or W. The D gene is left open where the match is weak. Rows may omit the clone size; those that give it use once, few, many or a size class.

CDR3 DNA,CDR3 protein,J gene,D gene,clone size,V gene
TGTGCCAGCAGTCTCGACAGGTTGGGCGAAAAACTGTTTTTT,CASSLDRLGEKLFF,TRBJ1-4,-,-,TRBV2
TGTGCCAGCAGCACAATCATCCGGGGGCGGAGGGATACGCAGTATTTT,CASSTIIRGRRDTQYF,TRBJ2-3,-,medium-sized,TRBV7-2
TGCAGTGCTGGGGACCGGCTGGACGGGGAGCTGTTTTTT,CSAGDRLDGELFF,TRBJ2-2,-,few,TRBV20-1
TGCAGCGTTGAAGATGGGCAGGGGAATGGCTACACCTTC,CSVEDGQGNGYTF,TRBJ1-2,-,-,TRBV29-1
TGTGCCACCCGGAGAGGCACTGAAGCTTTCTTT,CATRRGTEAFF,TRBJ1-1,-,-,TRBV24-1
TGTGCCAGCAGTGAAGGGTCACAACACTACTACGAGCAGTACTTC,CASSEGSQHYYEQYF,TRBJ2-7,-,-,TRBV6-1
TGTGCCAGCAGTTGGACAGGACTAGCGGGGGGAGAGACCCAGTACTTC,CASSWTGLAGGETQYF,TRBJ2-5,TRBD2,few,TRBV6-5
TGCAGCGTTGCCAGGGATTACGAGCAGTACTTC,CSVARDYEQYF,TRBJ2-7,-,large,TRBV29-1
TGTGCCAGTAGTCACCGGGACAGCTACGAGCAGTACTTC,CASSHRDSYEQYF,TRBJ2-7,TRBD1,medium-sized,TRBV19
TGTGCCACCAGGACAGGGGGACTGAGCAATCAGCCCCAGCATTTT,CATRTGGLSNQPQHF,TRBJ1-5,TRBD1,few,TRBV6-1
TGTGCCAGCAGTCGAGTTGGGAGATCGGACGGGGAGCTGTTTTTT,CASSRVGRSDGELFF,TRBJ2-2,-,few,TRBV7-9
TGTGCCAGCAGTTTCAGGGGGAGCAATCAGCCCCAGCATTTT,CASSFRGSNQPQHF,TRBJ1-5,TRBD1,medium-sized,TRBV27
TGTGCCAGCTTTGACAGGGGAGGCACTGAAGCTTTCTTT,CASFDRGGTEAFF,TRBJ1-1,TRBD1,few,TRBV12-3/TRBV12-4
TGTGCCAGCAGTGAAGGGGGCCTCTCCCTCTACGAGCAGTACTTC,CASSEGGLSLYEQYF,TRBJ2-7,-,-,TRBV2
TGTGCCAGCAGCTTAGGGACTTCAAGCTCCTACGAGCAGTACTTC,CASSLGTSSSYEQYF,TRBJ2-7,-,few,TRBV7-2
TGTGCCACCAGTGATTCATTCCCGGGGGTTAAATCGTTCTTC,CATSDSFPGVKSFF,TRBJ2-1,-,-,TRBV24-1
TGTGCCAGCAGTTACTCGGACAGCTCCTACGAGCAGTACTTC,CASSYSDSSYEQYF,TRBJ2-7,-,large,TRBV6-5
TGTGCCAGCAGGAAATACCCGGGACAGCTTTCGGCAGATACGCAGTATTTT,CASRKYPGQLSADTQYF,TRBJ2-3,TRBD1,-,TRBV6-1
TGCAGTGCTTGGGGCCTGGGAAGATCCCAGCATTTT,CSAWGLGRSQHF,TRBJ1-5,-,-,TRBV20-1
TGTGCCAGCAGTGACTCCGTGGGAGGGACAGATACGCAGTATTTT,CASSDSVGGTDTQYF,TRBJ2-3,TRBD2,few,TRBV6-4
TGTGCCAGCAGCTTGGTTCCAGCTCCTGAAGCTTTCTTT,CASSLVPAPEAFF,TRBJ1-1,-,-,TRBV5-5